This T cell receptor beta chain was recovered during a study of T cell responses to AZD1222 COVID-19 vaccine. Comment on this clone: Its cognate antigen is unknown.

Produced via immunoSEQ multiplex PCR; TCRdb's table is partial and in-frame only. The sample records over 70,000 clones, 88% being singletons. V was pared by 6 bases and J by 1 base, with 15 bases between. The germline gives CDR1 MGHDK, CDR2 SYGVNS. The CDR3 loop spans 15 amino acids. Whole-study findings and limits: Unmutated regions of variants are reportedly targeted by nearly half of spike-specific TCRs. In a largely white British group with more females than males, clonal diversity was possibly underestimated. Spike-specific TCR breadth and depth grew following two AZD1222 doses. The number of AZD1222 recipients seropositive at baseline was only five to seven.

This clonotype originated in an adult in good health. The sequenced sample was peripheral blood, obtained on day 0 of AZD1222 vaccination. V and J are TRBV25-1 and TRBJ1-1; D may be TRBD1 (6 bases). CDR3 amino acids: CASSSTGTPNTEAFF. DNA for the CDR3: TGTGCCAGCAGCTCTACCGGGACACCGAACACTGAAGCTTTCTTT.